Many counts were recorded for the clone carrying this T cell receptor beta chain. The antigen is unknown. TCRdb ran MiXCR on the 5' RACE reads and lists one entry per CDR3 protein. Found here are some 330,000 distinct CDR3 sequences, around 9.7% of them singletons; the top ten hold 8% to 10%. These data originate in a study of identical twins. Whole-study results and caveats: The models gave estimates that fell short of the out-of-frame TCR alpha sharing seen in monozygotic twins. Donors were not followed over many years; analysis was cross-sectional. Diverse VJ usage suggested most zero-insertion clonotypes were not invariant T cells.

The sequenced material came from naive T cells sorted from blood. The sequence derives from a woman in her fifties or sixties in good health.

CDR3 DNA sequence: TGTGCCGCCGGGGCGACAAACTATGAGCAGTTCTTC. Translating it yields CAAGATNYEQFF. The rearrangement uses TRBV10-3 and TRBJ2-1, with D perhaps given as TRBD1 or TRBD2 (5 bases each). This CDR3 has 12 residues. Per the germline V gene, CDR1 is ENHRY and CDR2 is SYGVKD. V was cut by 11 bases and J by 8 bases, with 16 bases left in between.